This T cell receptor beta chain was sequenced in a study of radiation and T cells in renal cell carcinoma (dated by TCRdb to about 2020). With regard to the full study: In total, 53 samples, comprising 26 tumors and 27 peripheral blood samples, were subjected to TCR beta sequencing. The last blood draw occurred 4 weeks after radiation, at the same time as nephrectomy. Across all 53 samples, 3.5 million to 4.5 million unique CDR3 nucleotide sequences encoding some 2.6 million unique CDR3 amino acid sequences were identified. Beyond this particular receptor, the publication reports: In blood, the top tumor clonotypes increased between baseline and 2 weeks post-radiation and then shrank by 4 weeks, which suggests that tumor-resident clones expanded only transiently. Blood repertoire dynamics were not followed beyond 4 weeks after treatment. With a single-armed trial design, the study had no way to address how radiation dose or scheduling affects the TCR repertoire. Because pretreatment tumor biopsies were not available, the study could not determine whether clonotypes were already present within the tumor at baseline.

Sample time point, as interpreted from the label and publication: blood 4 weeks post-SBRT, at nephrectomy. The treatment or condition label for this specimen denotes: 15 Gy SBRT to primary tumor, nephrectomy 4 weeks later. The samples were obtained from a clinical trial, where primary renal cell carcinomas were treated with 15 Gy stereotactic body radiation therapy and then removed by nephrectomy 4 weeks afterward. Serial peripheral blood from radiation-treated patients was sampled at baseline, 2 weeks and 4 weeks after SBRT to track tumor-enriched clonotypes. Every patient had renal cell carcinoma of clear cell pathology. The QIAamp DNA Blood Mini Kit (Qiagen) was used to prepare genomic DNA for TCR sequencing. Only samples passing all quality control checks were included in the analyses. Turning to this clone: Its antigen specificity is not known. The record has no base qualities; no much larger clone is one base away.

TCR beta libraries were generated from genomic DNA with the immunoSEQ kit, following the manufacturer's recommendations. To prepare the libraries, a first multiplex PCR with proprietary primers was run, followed by a second PCR that added unique barcodes, and a bead cleanup was done after each round. A kit-provided positive control reaction and a negative control reaction were included in every sample batch. The final libraries underwent checking on an Agilent 4200 TapeStation D1000 ScreenTape, volumetric pooling, and quantification by qPCR. An Illumina NextSeq500 fitted with a MidOutput 150-cycle cartridge performed the sequencing, running 156 Read1 cycles and 15 Index1 cycles with the kit's custom primers. The pooled library was loaded at 0.9 to 1 pM with a roughly 20% PhiX control spike-in. The authors' analysis ran thus. The vendor-processed data were analyzed in R, and a clonotype was defined as all T cells that share the same CDR3 nucleotide sequence. For clone abundance analyses, frequencies were normalized to the 10,000 most abundant clones per sample. Public T cell clones, averaging fewer than five per sample, were removed before analysis. An abundance difference of at least 32-fold between compartments was the criterion for calling clonotypes tumor-enriched or baseline blood-enriched. A beta-binomial differential abundance model was used to identify clonotypes that were expanded or contracted between blood time points. The Baroni-Urbani and Buser coefficient was used to measure tumor-blood repertoire similarity, and groups were compared with two-tailed Wilcoxon tests in R. TCRdb limited this immuneACCESS table to in-frame rearrangements with V and J called. A share of clones is missing; checked studies link under half to unresolved V genes, and the rest is unexplained. Clonal size and the V and J genes are those of that table, whereas D and trimming came from the DNA. This sample lists about 83,000 clones; around 78% were detected once. Clones ranked in the top ten supply under 2.5% of the sample.

Relative to germline, V is missing 3 bases and J is missing 2 bases, with 6 bases of the junction outside any gene match. According to the germline V gene, CDR1 reads SGHRS and CDR2 reads YFSETQ. The CDR3 spans 16 residues, from the cysteine through the phenylalanine. Only the CDR3 DNA is retained, 48 bases long and in frame from the first base. This TCR derives from a woman aged 55-69 years with renal cell carcinoma. Sequenced here: blood, sampled from a patient whose treatment included radiotherapy and nephrectomy. The receptor chain draws on TRBV5-1 and TRBJ2-5; the central 11 bases match TRBD2. The CDR3 here reads CASSSLAGGRQETQYF. Read as DNA, the sequence is TGCGCCAGCAGCTCCTTAGCGGGAGGGAGGCAAGAGACCCAGTACTTC.